Listed here are 20 T cell receptor beta chains from one sample, sequenced in a study of cytomegalovirus exposure and HLA in healthy donors. Profiled with immunoSEQ multiplex PCR; TCRdb holds only in-frame clones, not every one. Counted here are 150,000 to 180,000 clones, approximately 86% occurring once; the ten biggest clones make up 20% to 25%. Sequenced: PBMCs. The source is a man aged 18-30 years in good health and CMV-seropositive.

The V gene is TRBV7-2, the J gene TRBJ2-7, with 7 positions matching TRBD1. The germline V gene encodes CDR1 SGHTA and CDR2 FQGNSA. The CDR3 covers 15 residues. V lost 1 base to trimming and J lost 0 bases; unmatched junction nucleotides: 3. The CDR3 is CASSLGGTASYEQYF. CDR3 bases: TGTGCCAGCAGCTTAGGGGGGACAGCCTCCTACGAGCAGTACTTC.

J is TRBJ2-1 and V is TRBV29-1; 8 positions agree with TRBD1. J lost 3 bases, V lost 7 bases, and 8 bases had no gene match. Germline V gene lookup returns CDR1 SQVTM and CDR2 ANQGSEA. CDR3 length: 14 amino acids. CDR3 nucleotide sequence: TGCAGCGCCGCCGGGACAGGAAGCTACAATGAGCAGTTCTTC. Translated, it gives CSAAGTGSYNEQFF.

The V call is TRBV15, the J call TRBJ2-7; unclear D gene. With 0 bases removed from V and 4 bases from J, the gap between germline ends came to 7 bases. The CDR3 runs to 13 residues. Germline V gene sequence: CDR1 LNHNV, CDR2 YYDKDF (reference sequence). The DNA of the CDR3 is TGTGCCACCAGCAGAGATTCCCGGTACGAGCAGTACTTC. Amino acids: CATSRDSRYEQYF.

The chain recombines TRBV2 with TRBJ2-7; a weak D match, TRBD2 (5 bases). This CDR3 region has 12 residues. The V end was cut by 6 bases, the J end by 5 bases, with 11 bases between. CDR1 and CDR2 (germline): SNHLY, FYNNEI. In DNA form, the CDR3 reads TGTGCCAGCAGGGCGAGCGGAGACGAGCAGTACTTC. Translation: CASRASGDEQYF.

The gene calls are TRBV7-3 and TRBJ2-5; the match to TRBD2 covers 8 bases. The V segment lost 0 bases and the J segment 7 bases; nucleotides outside the gene matches: 10. The CDR3 loop spans 16 amino acids. The germline V gene encodes CDR1 SGHTA and CDR2 FQGTGA. The CDR3 protein is CASSLTPSGGRRTQYF. The CDR3 DNA follows: TGTGCCAGCAGCTTAACACCCAGCGGGGGAAGGCGGACCCAGTACTTC.

The rearrangement links TRBV14 to TRBJ2-7; 7 bases match TRBD2. Germline lookup yields CDR1 SGHDN and CDR2 FVKESK. The ends lost 4 bases at V and 3 bases at J; junction bases unmatched: 6. The CDR3 is 14 amino acids. The CDR3, as DNA: TGTGCCAGCAGCCCAAGGACGGGGGGCTACGAGCAGTACTTC. It yields the protein CASSPRTGGYEQYF.

Comments on this clone: Compared with germline, one end of the junction differs, possibly owing to a read error. The chain carries TRBV7-2 and TRBJ2-3; D is perhaps TRBD2 (6 bases). Germline V gene lookup returns CDR1 SGHTA and CDR2 FQGNSA. The CDR3 covers 14 residues. The CDR3: CASRLGTSTDTQYF. The DNA of the CDR3 is TGTGCCAGCAGATTAGGGACTTCCACAGATACGCAGTATTTT.

To note about this clone: This sample also contains other DNA sequences that code for the same CDR3. V gene TRBV27 combines with J gene TRBJ1-6; D is undetermined. Trimming took off 2 bases at V and 1 base at J, with 6 bases between the two ends. The CDR3 totals 15 residues. Germline CDR1 is MNHEY and CDR2 is SMNVEV (reference sequence). The CDR3: CASSLRGSYNSPLHF. In nucleotides, the CDR3 is TGTGCCAGCAGTTTACGAGGTTCCTATAATTCACCCCTCCACTTT.

This rearrangement joins TRBV4-3 to TRBJ1-4; D gene uncertain. Per germline, CDR1 LGHNA and CDR2 YSLEER. V lost 0 bases and J 8 bases, leaving 7 bases between the germline ends. CDR3 size: 13 residues. CDR3 amino acids: CASSQDTREKLFF. The DNA for the CDR3 is TGCGCCAGCAGCCAAGATACACGCGAAAAACTGTTTTTT.

The chain uses TRBV4-1 and TRBJ2-1; 11 nucleotides line up with TRBD2. This CDR3 is built from 16 residues. Germline V gene lookup returns CDR1 MGHRA and CDR2 YSYEKL. V lost 1 base and J lost 8; bases outside the gene matches: 7. Here the CDR3 DNA reads TGCGCCAGCAGCCAAGTTTTACTAGCGGGAGTCGATGAGCAGTTCTTC. Protein: CASSQVLLAGVDEQFF.

In this sample, this clone turned up a few times. The chain employs TRBV6-1 and TRBJ1-2; D is uncertain. The V gene lost 1 base and the J gene lost 6 bases, with 9 bases spanning the gap. Germline lookup yields CDR1 MNHNS and CDR2 SASEGT. The CDR3 extends over 13 amino acids. CDR3 sequence: CASSEGFTDGYTF. The CDR3, as DNA: TGTGCCAGCAGTGAAGGGTTTACAGATGGCTACACCTTC.

The chain uses TRBV4-2 and TRBJ1-4; D gene ambiguous. Germline V gene sequence: CDR1 LGHNA, CDR2 YNFKEQ. V shed 8 bases and J shed 4 bases, with 2 bases lying between them. The CDR3 length is 10 residues. The CDR3 nucleotides read TGTGCCAGCCGTAATGAAAAACTGTTTTTT. As protein: CASRNEKLFF.

This sequence joins TRBV27 and TRBJ1-3; weak D call: TRBD1 (6 bases). The CDR3 runs to 14 residues. V dropped 5 bases and J dropped 2 bases, with 10 bases sitting between them. Germline V gene data show CDR1 as MNHEY and CDR2 as SMNVEV (reference sequence). CDR3 in DNA: TGTGCCAGCAGTCCACAGGGTACTGGAAACACCATATATTTT. This codes for CASSPQGTGNTIYF.

The chain combines TRBV9 with TRBJ2-2, with TRBD1 matching 7 bases. Looked up from germline, CDR1 is SGDLS and CDR2 is YYNGEE. The length of the CDR3 is 15 residues. The ends lost 3 bases at V and 6 bases at J; junction bases unmatched: 8. Written as DNA, the CDR3 is TGTGCCAGCAGCGCACAGGGGTCGGTGGCCGGGGAGCTGTTTTTT. It encodes CASSAQGSVAGELFF.

The CDR3 spells CASSPSGTGGPEQYF. The CDR3 DNA reads TGTGCCAGCAGCCCTTCCGGGACAGGGGGCCCCGAGCAGTACTTC. J is TRBJ2-7 and V is TRBV25-1; 12 nucleotides match TRBD1. V lost 6 bases to trimming and J lost 6 bases; unmatched junction nucleotides: 9. The CDR3 length is 15 residues. Germline CDR1 reads MGHDK; CDR2 reads SYGVNS.

The chain employs TRBV4-3 and TRBJ2-1; D is possibly TRBD2 (5 bases). The CDR3 is 17 residues long. Trimming removed 0 bases at V and 0 bases at J, with 12 bases between. Germline V gene lookup returns CDR1 LGHNA and CDR2 YSLEER. The CDR3 spells CASSQDLVLASYNEQFF. The DNA for the CDR3 is TGCGCCAGCAGCCAAGATCTAGTCCTAGCCTCCTACAATGAGCAGTTCTTC.

This clone has a single count. The chain employs TRBV2 and TRBJ2-3; 9 nucleotides align to TRBD2. CDR1 and CDR2 from the germline V gene are SNHLY and FYNNEI. The CDR3 has 14 amino acids. V trimming: 4 bases; J trimming: 4 bases; junction bases outside the gene matches: 3. The CDR3 loop reads CASSVTSGSDTQYF. The CDR3, as DNA: TGTGCCAGCAGTGTAACTAGCGGGTCAGATACGCAGTATTTT.

J is TRBJ1-4 and V is TRBV6-6; D is unclear. Trimming left V 0 bases short and J 7 bases short, with 12 bases between. Germline-derived CDR1 and CDR2 are MNHNY and SVGAGI (reference sequence). The length of the CDR3 is 15 residues. CDR3 region: CASSYSPLEGEKLFF. Written as DNA, the CDR3 is TGTGCCAGCAGTTACTCCCCCTTAGAGGGTGAAAAACTGTTTTTT.

This clone occurred once. The rearrangement joins TRBV27 to TRBJ2-7, with TRBD1 matching 8 bases. V lost 5 bases to trimming and J lost 0 bases; unmatched junction nucleotides: 6. Germline assignment: CDR1 MNHEY and CDR2 SMNVEV (reference sequence). The CDR3 has 15 amino acids. CDR3 protein: CASSPDRAISYEQYF. CDR3 sequence (DNA): TGTGCCAGCAGTCCGGACAGGGCTATCTCCTACGAGCAGTACTTC.

In this sample, this clone turned up a few times. This sequence joins TRBV6-1 and TRBJ2-1; D is undetermined. This CDR3 region has 17 residues. CDR1 MNHNS and CDR2 SASEGT come from the germline V gene. The V end lost 2 bases, the J end lost 0 bases, and 14 bases lay between the germline ends. CDR3 protein: CASSEFHAADSYNEQFF. As DNA, the CDR3 is TGTGCCAGCAGTGAATTCCATGCGGCGGACTCCTACAATGAGCAGTTCTTC.